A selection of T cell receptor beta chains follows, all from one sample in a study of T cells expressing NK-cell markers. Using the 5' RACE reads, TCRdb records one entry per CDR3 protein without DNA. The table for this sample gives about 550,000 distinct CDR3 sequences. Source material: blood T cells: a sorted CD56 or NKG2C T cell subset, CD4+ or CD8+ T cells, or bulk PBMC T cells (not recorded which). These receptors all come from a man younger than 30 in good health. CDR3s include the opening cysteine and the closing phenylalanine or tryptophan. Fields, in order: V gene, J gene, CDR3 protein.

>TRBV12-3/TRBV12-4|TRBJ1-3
CASIRTGMGLMNTIYF
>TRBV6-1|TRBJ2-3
CASSEGSTAPDTQYF
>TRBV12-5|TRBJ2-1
CASGHSGGLAKGEQFF
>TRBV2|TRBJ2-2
CASSEQDRGRTGELFF
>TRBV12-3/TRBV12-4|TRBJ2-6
CASSFGQPGANVLTF
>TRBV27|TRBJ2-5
CASSFLQGALETQYF
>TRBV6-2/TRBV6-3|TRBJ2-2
CASRRTATGELFF
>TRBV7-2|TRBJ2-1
CASSDWTSGSYNEQFF
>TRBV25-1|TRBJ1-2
CASSEPSWDYGYTF
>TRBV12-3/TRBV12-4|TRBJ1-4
CASSPGDRTNEKLFF
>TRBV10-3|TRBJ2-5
CAISVANQETQYF
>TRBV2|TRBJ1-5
CASSGNRGSAGNQPQHF
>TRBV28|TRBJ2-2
CASMVQALTNTGELFF
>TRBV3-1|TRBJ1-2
CASSQGHGRPYGYTF
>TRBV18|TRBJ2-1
CASSLRQAINEQFF
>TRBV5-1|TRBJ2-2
CASSLTTENTGELFF
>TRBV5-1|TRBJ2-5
CASSFRTVQETQYF
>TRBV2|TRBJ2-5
CASKGAHETQYF
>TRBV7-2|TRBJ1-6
CASSQDRVSPLHF
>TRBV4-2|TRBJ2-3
CASSQVKGLGTDTQYF
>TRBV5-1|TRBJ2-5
CASSLVAGNQETQYF
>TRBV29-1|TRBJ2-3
CSVEPGPLGYSDTQYF
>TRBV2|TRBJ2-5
CASSVIAAGGETQYF
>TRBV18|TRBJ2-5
CASSPQGWKTQYF
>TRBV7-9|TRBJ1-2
CACEQLDGYTF
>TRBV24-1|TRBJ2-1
CATSDLGAALDEQFF
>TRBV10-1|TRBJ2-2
CASSEGLGTDTGELFF
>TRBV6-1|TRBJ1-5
CASSPRQGLPQHF
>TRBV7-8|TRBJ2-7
CASSLSSGSAYEQYF
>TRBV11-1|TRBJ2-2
CASAGRDLTGELFF